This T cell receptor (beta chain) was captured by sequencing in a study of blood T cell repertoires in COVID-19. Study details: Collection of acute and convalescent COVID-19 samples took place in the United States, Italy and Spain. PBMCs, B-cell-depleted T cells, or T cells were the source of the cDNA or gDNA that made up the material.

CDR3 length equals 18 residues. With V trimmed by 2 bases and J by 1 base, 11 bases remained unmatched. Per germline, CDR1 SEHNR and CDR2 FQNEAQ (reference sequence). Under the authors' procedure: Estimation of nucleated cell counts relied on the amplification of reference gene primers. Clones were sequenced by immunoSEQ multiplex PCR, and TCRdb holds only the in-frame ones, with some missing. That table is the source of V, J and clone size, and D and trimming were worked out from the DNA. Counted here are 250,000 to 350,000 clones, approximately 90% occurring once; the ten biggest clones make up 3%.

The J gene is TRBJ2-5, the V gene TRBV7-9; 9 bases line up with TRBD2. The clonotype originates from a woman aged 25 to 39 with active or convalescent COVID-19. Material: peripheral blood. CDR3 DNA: TGTGCCAGCAGCTTAACTCTCCTAGCGGGGAGGATCCAAGAGACCCAGTACTTC. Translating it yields CASSLTLLAGRIQETQYF.